Included here is one T cell receptor (beta chain) sequence, with context. Its target is unknown. Treatment here: approximately 9-day PBMC culture with coronavirus spike peptide pools or control peptides (ViraFEST assay). Before TCRs were sequenced, ViraFEST expanded antigen-specific T cells with peptide pools. The sample is drawn from a study of vaccination and CD4 T cells after COVID-19. With the Oncomine TCR Beta short-read assay, DNA from cultured CD4+ T cells was sequenced. TCRdb itself ran the PCR reads through MiXCR, one entry per CDR3 protein. The sample includes about 6,300 distinct CDR3 sequences, about three quarters of them seen just once. The sample taken for sequencing was CD4+ T cells from blood, cultured in vitro. The TCR sequence derives from a human donor who had recovered from COVID-19.

CDR3 sequence: CASTALLAGDSETQYF. In DNA, the CDR3 is TGTGCCAGCACCGCCTTACTAGCGGGAGATTCAGAGACCCAGTACTTC. This chain joins TRBV2 and TRBJ2-5, with 11 bases matching TRBD2. V shed 7 bases, J shed 4 bases, and the junction held 11 bases outside the gene matches. The CDR3 has 16 residues. Germline CDR1 is SNHLY and CDR2 is FYNNEI.